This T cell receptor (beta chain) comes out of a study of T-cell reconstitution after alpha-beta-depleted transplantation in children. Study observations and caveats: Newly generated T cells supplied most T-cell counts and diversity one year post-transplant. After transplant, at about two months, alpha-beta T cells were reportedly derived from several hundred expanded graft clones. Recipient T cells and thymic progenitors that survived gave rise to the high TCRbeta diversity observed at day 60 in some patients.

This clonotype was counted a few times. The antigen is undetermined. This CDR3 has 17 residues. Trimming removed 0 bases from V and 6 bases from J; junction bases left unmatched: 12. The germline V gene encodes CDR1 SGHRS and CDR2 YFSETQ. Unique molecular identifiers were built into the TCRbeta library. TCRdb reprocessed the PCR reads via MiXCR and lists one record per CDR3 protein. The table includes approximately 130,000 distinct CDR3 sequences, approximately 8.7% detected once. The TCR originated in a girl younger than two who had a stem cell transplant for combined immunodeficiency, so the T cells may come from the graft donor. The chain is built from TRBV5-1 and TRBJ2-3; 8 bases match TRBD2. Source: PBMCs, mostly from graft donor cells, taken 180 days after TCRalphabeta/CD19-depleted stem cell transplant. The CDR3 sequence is CASSLGGGPTRYDTQYF. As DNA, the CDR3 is TGCGCCAGCAGCTTGGGCGGGGGGCCCACTCGGTACGATACGCAGTATTTT.